Given below is one T cell receptor (beta chain) in context. Its antigen is unidentified. Other DNA sequences of this sample code for an identical CDR3. The CDR3 sequence is 12 residues long. Germline assignment: CDR1 GTSNPN and CDR2 SVGIG (reference sequence). Trimming removed 1 base from V and 3 bases from J, with 6 bases in between. The data are from a study of shared clonotypes between healthy human individuals. Study-wide context: The composition of the donors was a couple of women and a few men aged 18 to 49. Study conclusions and caveats: The sole specimen, blood, was sampled, and tissue repertoires likely differ. The low donor count limited represented genetic and exposure-history diversity.

Unsorted PBMCs provided DNA that was sequenced on ten immunoSEQ deep assay plates. Libraries were prepared by immunoSEQ multiplex PCR; TCRdb keeps only in-frame clonotypes and omits some of them. The sample holds over 400,000 clones, 70% to 85% seen once. This clonotype was obtained from a woman aged 40 to 55 in good health. Some clones in this sample may be carry-over from other donors' samples. The chain employs TRBV30 and TRBJ1-2; D not certain. Sequencing was performed on PBMCs. The DNA of the CDR3 is TGTGCCTGGAGTGCTAAGGACTATGGCTACACCTTC. Amino acids: CAWSAKDYGYTF.